This T cell receptor beta chain comes out of a study of T cells in Graves' hyperthyroidism and ophthalmopathy. Overall study findings and caveats: Most thyroid clonotypes with frequency above 0.001 were detected in blood. For ophthalmopathy, model prediction preceded onset by a median roughly 6.3 months.

The CDR3 length is 12 residues. Trimming cost V 5 bases and J 0 bases, with 3 bases left between them. This clonotype was counted many times. Its specificity is not known. Regions amplified from RNA transcripts were the TCR beta CDR3 regions. The TCR CDR3 first-round RT-PCR relied on the HTBI primer set. TCRdb fed the multiplex PCR reads into MiXCR, producing one record per CDR3 protein. The table lists some 370,000 distinct CDR3 sequences, about a sixth of them singletons. Exclusion criteria comprised uncontrolled infection, other autoimmune disease, pregnancy or lactation. Clinicians diagnosed patients from clinical symptoms, serum thyroxine and TRAb, thyroid ultrasound and orbital computed tomography.

The V call is TRBV12-3 or TRBV12-4, the J call TRBJ2-3; D gene uncertain. The TCR was taken from a woman aged 25 to 39 with Graves' hyperthyroidism that later progressed to Graves' ophthalmopathy. The sequencing input was blood. DNA of the CDR3: TGTGCCAGCAGTCGAAGCACAGATACGCAGTATTTT. Protein sequence: CASSRSTDTQYF.